This is a list of T cell receptor beta chains from one sample in a study of T-cell memory formation after mild COVID-19. TCRdb re-analysed the 5' RACE reads in MiXCR, keeping a single row per CDR3 protein. The data hold roughly 550,000 distinct CDR3 sequences, with over 20% observed a single time. The sequenced material came from PBMCs or a T cell subset sorted from them (not recorded which). The source of these receptors is an adult woman who had mild COVID-19 (a few samples of this study predate the infection). Cell type and time point are not known. Each CDR3 is given with its conserved first and last residue. The order of the fields is V gene, J gene, clone size, D gene, CDR3 protein, CDR3 DNA. A D gene is named only where the DNA matches it firmly. Clone sizes are given selectively: once, few, many, or a class where the clone is expanded.

TRBV7-6	TRBJ2-1	.	TRBD2	CASSSPGLAGQEQFF	TGTGCCAGCAGCTCTCCGGGACTAGCGGGACAAGAGCAGTTCTTC
TRBV5-1	TRBJ2-5	few	TRBD2	CASTPKLATSQETQYF	TGCGCCAGCACTCCGAAACTAGCGACCTCGCAAGAGACCCAGTACTTC
TRBV5-6	TRBJ2-7	.	.	CASSSPRGSGSYEQYF	TGTGCCAGCAGCTCGCCCCGAGGTAGCGGTTCTTACGAGCAGTACTTC
TRBV6-5	TRBJ2-7	few	TRBD2	CASSYGGLAVTEQYF	TGTGCCAGCAGTTACGGGGGACTAGCAGTAACCGAGCAGTACTTC
TRBV7-9	TRBJ2-7	.	TRBD2	CASSRGTSGYFYEQYF	TGTGCCAGCAGCCGAGGGACTAGCGGATACTTCTACGAGCAGTACTTC
TRBV5-6	TRBJ1-1	few	.	CASRRTLTSGRSTEAFF	TGTGCCAGCAGAAGAACCTTAACCTCAGGGAGGAGTACTGAAGCTTTCTTT
TRBV30	TRBJ1-1	.	.	CAWRSIQVRAFF	TGTGCCTGGAGGAGCATTCAAGTAAGGGCTTTCTTT
TRBV6-5	TRBJ2-2	.	TRBD2	CATALTSGTGELFF	TGTGCCACCGCCCTCACTAGCGGCACCGGGGAGCTGTTTTTT
TRBV29-1	TRBJ2-1	.	.	CSVLLGSNNEQFF	TGCAGCGTTTTGCTAGGGTCAAACAATGAGCAGTTCTTC
TRBV6-2/TRBV6-3	TRBJ1-1	.	.	CASHGAPREMNTEAFF	TGTGCCAGCCATGGGGCTCCGCGGGAAATGAACACTGAAGCTTTCTTT
TRBV5-1	TRBJ2-2	.	.	CASTTGRGNANTGELFF	TGCGCCAGCACCACGGGGAGGGGGAACGCGAACACCGGGGAGCTGTTTTTT
TRBV6-5	TRBJ2-7	.	.	CASRREPYEQYF	TGTGCCAGCAGGAGGGAGCCCTACGAGCAGTACTTC
TRBV20-1	TRBJ1-1	.	.	CSASRSGSDTEAFF	TGCAGTGCTAGTAGGTCAGGGTCTGACACTGAAGCTTTCTTT
TRBV30	TRBJ1-2	few	.	CAWRSGFYGYTF	TGTGCCTGGAGGTCAGGGTTCTATGGCTACACCTTC
TRBV6-5	TRBJ2-7	.	.	CASSIPGSEQYF	TGTGCCAGCAGCATCCCTGGCTCCGAGCAGTACTTC
TRBV5-1	TRBJ2-1	many	TRBD2	CASGPRGSESEQFF	TGCGCCAGCGGCCCGCGCGGGAGTGAGAGTGAGCAGTTCTTC
TRBV24-1	TRBJ1-4	.	TRBD1	CATSAQRGRGEKLFF	TGTGCCACCAGTGCCCAGAGGGGGCGCGGGGAAAAACTGTTTTTT
TRBV12-3/TRBV12-4	TRBJ2-1	few	TRBD2	CASSLGVGAGGGEQFF	TGTGCCAGCAGTTTGGGAGTGGGAGCGGGGGGCGGTGAGCAGTTCTTC
TRBV5-1	TRBJ2-1	few	TRBD2	CASSITTGTSLYNEQFF	TGCGCCAGCAGCATTACTACCGGGACTAGCTTGTACAATGAGCAGTTCTTC
TRBV11-2	TRBJ2-3	once	TRBD2	CASSLIAGGPRTDTQYF	TGTGCCAGCAGCTTAATAGCGGGAGGGCCTCGAACAGATACGCAGTATTTT
TRBV12-3/TRBV12-4	TRBJ1-5	few	.	CASSPSRVANQPQHF	TGTGCCAGCAGTCCCTCGCGGGTAGCGAATCAGCCCCAGCATTTT
TRBV5-4	TRBJ1-2	.	TRBD1	CASSSNRGQAGYTF	TGTGCCAGCAGCTCGAACAGGGGGCAGGCTGGCTACACCTTC
TRBV12-3/TRBV12-4	TRBJ1-3	few	.	CASSLSGVISSGNTIYF	TGTGCCAGCAGTTTGTCAGGGGTCATCTCCTCTGGAAACACCATATATTTT
TRBV12-3/TRBV12-4	TRBJ2-1	.	TRBD2	CASSPRASGPYNEQFF	TGTGCCAGCAGTCCTCGGGCTAGCGGGCCATACAATGAGCAGTTCTTC
TRBV7-8	TRBJ2-5	.	.	CASSLASGRGTQYF	TGTGCCAGCAGCTTAGCGTCGGGCCGTGGGACCCAGTACTTC